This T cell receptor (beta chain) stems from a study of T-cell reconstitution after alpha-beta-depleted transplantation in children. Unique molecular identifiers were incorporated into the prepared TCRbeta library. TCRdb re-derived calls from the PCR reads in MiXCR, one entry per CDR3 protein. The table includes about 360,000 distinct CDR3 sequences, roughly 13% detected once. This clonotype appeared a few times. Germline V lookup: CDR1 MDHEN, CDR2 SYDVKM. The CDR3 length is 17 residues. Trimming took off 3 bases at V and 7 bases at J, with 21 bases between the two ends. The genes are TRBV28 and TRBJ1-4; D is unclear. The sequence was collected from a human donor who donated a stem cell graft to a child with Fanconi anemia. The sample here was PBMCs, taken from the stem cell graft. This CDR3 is CASSFPGRRIGVEKLFF. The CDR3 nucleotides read TGTGCCAGCAGTTTCCCGGGCCGTCGAATTGGTGTTGAAAAACTGTTTTTT.